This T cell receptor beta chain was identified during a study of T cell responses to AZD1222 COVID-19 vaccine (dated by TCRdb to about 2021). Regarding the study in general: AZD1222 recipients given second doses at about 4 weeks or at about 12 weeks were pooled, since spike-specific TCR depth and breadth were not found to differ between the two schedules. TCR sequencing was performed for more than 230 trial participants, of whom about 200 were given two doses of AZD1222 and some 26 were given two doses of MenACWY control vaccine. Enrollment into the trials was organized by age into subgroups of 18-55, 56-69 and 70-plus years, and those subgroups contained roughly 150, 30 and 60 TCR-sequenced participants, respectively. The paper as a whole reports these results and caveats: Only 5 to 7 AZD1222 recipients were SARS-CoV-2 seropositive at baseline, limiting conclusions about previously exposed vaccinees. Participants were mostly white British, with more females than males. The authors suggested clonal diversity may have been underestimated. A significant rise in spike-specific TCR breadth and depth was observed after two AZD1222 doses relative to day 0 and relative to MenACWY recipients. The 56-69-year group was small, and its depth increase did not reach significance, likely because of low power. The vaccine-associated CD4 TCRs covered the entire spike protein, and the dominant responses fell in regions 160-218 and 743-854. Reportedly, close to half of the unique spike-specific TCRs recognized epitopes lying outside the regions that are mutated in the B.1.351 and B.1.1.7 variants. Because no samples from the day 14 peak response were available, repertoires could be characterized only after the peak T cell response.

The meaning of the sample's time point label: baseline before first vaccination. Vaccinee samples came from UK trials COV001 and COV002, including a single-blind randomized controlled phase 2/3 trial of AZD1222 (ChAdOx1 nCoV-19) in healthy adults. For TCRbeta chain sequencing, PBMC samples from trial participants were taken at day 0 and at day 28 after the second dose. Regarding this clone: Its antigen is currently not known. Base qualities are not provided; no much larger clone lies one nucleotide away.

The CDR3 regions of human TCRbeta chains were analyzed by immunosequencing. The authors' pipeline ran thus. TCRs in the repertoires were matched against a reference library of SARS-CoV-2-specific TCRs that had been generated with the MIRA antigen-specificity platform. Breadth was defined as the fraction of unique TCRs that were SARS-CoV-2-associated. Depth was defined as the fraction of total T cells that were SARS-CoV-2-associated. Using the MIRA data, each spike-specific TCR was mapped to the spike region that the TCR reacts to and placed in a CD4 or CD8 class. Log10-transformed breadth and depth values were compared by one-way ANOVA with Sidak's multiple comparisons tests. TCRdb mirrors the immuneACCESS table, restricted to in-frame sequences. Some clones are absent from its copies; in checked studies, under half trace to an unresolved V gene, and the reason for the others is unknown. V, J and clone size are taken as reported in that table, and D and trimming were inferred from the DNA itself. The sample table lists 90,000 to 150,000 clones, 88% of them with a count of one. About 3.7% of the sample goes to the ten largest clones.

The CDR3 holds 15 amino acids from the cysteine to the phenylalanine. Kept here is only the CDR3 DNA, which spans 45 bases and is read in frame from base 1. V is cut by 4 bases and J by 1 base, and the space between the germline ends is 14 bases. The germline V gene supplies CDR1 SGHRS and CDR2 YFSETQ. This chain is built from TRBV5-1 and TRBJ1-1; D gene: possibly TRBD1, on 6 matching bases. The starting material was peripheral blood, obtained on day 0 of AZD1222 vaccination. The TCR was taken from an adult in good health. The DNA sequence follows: TGCGCCAGCAGCCGACTAGGGGGACAGAACACTGAAGCTTTCTTT. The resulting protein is CASSRLGGQNTEAFF. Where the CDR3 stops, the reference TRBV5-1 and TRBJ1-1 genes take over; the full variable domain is KAGVTQTPRYLIKTRGQQVTLSCSPISGHRSVSWYQQTPGQGLQFLFEYFSETQRNKGNFPGRFSGRQFSNSRSEMNVSTLELGDSALYLCASSRLGGQNTEAFFGQGTRLTVV.